The 27 T cell receptor beta chains below all came from one sample that was sequenced in a study of shared clonotypes between healthy human individuals. Libraries were prepared by immunoSEQ multiplex PCR; TCRdb keeps only in-frame clonotypes and omits some of them. Here the sample spans hundreds of thousands of clones, over 65% being singletons. Sequences were obtained from memory CD4+ T cells sorted from blood. Described subset: CD45RA-negative fraction. The source of these receptors is a woman in her 30s in good health.

The rearrangement joins TRBV5-1 to TRBJ2-3; the D is unclear. V dropped 2 bases and J dropped 3 bases, with 10 bases sitting between them. The CDR3 runs to 14 residues. Germline CDR1 is SGHRS and CDR2 is YFSETQ. The CDR3 sequence: CASSLDLGTDTQYF. The CDR3 DNA is TGCGCCAGCAGCTTAGATCTGGGGACAGATACGCAGTATTTT. Complete variable domain (other parts from reference TRBV5-1 and TRBJ2-3): KAGVTQTPRYLIKTRGQQVTLSCSPISGHRSVSWYQQTPGQGLQFLFEYFSETQRNKGNFPGRFSGRQFSNSRSEMNVSTLELGDSALYLCASSLDLGTDTQYFGPGTRLTVL.

The rearrangement links TRBV6-5 to TRBJ1-5; 7 nucleotides align to TRBD1. This CDR3 is built from 14 residues. Germline loops: CDR1 MNHEY, CDR2 SVGAGI. The J segment lost 3 bases and the V segment lost 5 bases, leaving 4 bases of the junction unmatched. CDR3 bases: TGTGCCAGCAGTCGGACAGGCCACAATCAGCCCCAGCATTTT. This codes for CASSRTGHNQPQHF.

In DNA, the CDR3 is TGTGCCAGCAGCCCCGAGGCCAACTATGGCTACACCTTC. Translated: CASSPEANYGYTF. The V call is TRBV7-2, the J call TRBJ1-2; D gene ambiguous. V was cut by 5 bases and J by 2 bases, with 9 bases left in between. CDR1 and CDR2 (germline): SGHTA, FQGNSA. CDR3 length: 13 residues.

The chain combines TRBV2 with TRBJ2-1, with D tentatively TRBD2 (5 bases). Per germline, CDR1 SNHLY and CDR2 FYNNEI. Trimming stripped 5 bases from V and 9 bases from J, with 23 bases between. The CDR3 covers 16 residues. CDR3 bases: TGTGCCAGCAGTCCGGTTGCATCGGGGTTAAATAGTGAGCAGTTCTTC. It codes for CASSPVASGLNSEQFF.

V gene TRBV7-9 combines with J gene TRBJ2-2; the match to TRBD2 covers 7 bases. Germline values: CDR1 SEHNR, CDR2 FQNEAQ (reference sequence). This CDR3 is 14 amino acids long. The J segment lost 5 bases and the V segment lost 6 bases, leaving 6 bases of the junction unmatched. Here the CDR3 reads CASRASGNTGELFF. DNA of the CDR3: TGTGCCAGCAGAGCTAGCGGCAATACCGGGGAGCTGTTTTTT.

The rearrangement links TRBV28 to TRBJ2-5; a possible D gene is TRBD2 (7 bases). Germline-derived CDR1 and CDR2 are MDHEN and SYDVKM. Trimming removed 3 bases from V and 5 bases from J, with 16 bases in between. CDR3 length: 15 residues. CDR3 protein: CASSLPLGGVETQYF. The CDR3 nucleotides are TGTGCCAGCAGTTTGCCCCTAGGGGGGGTGGAGACCCAGTACTTC.

The rearrangement uses TRBV5-1 and TRBJ2-5; 9 bases agree with TRBD2. Germline assignment: CDR1 SGHRS and CDR2 YFSETQ. Trimming took 0 bases from V and 5 from J; bases not matched to a gene: 5. CDR3 length equals 15 residues. The CDR3 spells CASSLVSGSRETQYF. The CDR3 coding sequence is TGCGCCAGCAGCTTGGTTAGCGGGAGTCGTGAGACCCAGTACTTC.

V gene TRBV6-5 combines with J gene TRBJ2-5; D is perhaps TRBD2 (6 bases). The CDR3 has 14 residues. V was pared by 5 bases and J by 7 bases, with 17 bases between. Looked up from germline, CDR1 is MNHEY and CDR2 is SVGAGI. Written as DNA, the CDR3 is TGTGCCAGCAGTCCCCGCGGGGATAGCTGGACCCAGTACTTC. This sequence encodes CASSPRGDSWTQYF.

This clone has just a few counts. The gene calls are TRBV30 and TRBJ1-2; tentatively, D is TRBD1 (5 bases). The germline V gene has CDR1 GTSNPN and CDR2 SVGIG (reference sequence). The CDR3 runs 14 residues. V was trimmed by 3 bases and J by 8 bases, leaving 19 bases between them. The CDR3 DNA sequence: TGTGCCTGGAGGTGGGGCAGCCGGGCGGGCGGCTACACCTTC. Translating gives CAWRWGSRAGGYTF.

The sample holds a few counts of this clone. V gene TRBV10-3 combines with J gene TRBJ2-5; D gene uncertain. The CDR3 is 12 amino acids. From germline, CDR1 is ENHRY and CDR2 SYGVKD. V was trimmed by 1 base and J by 5 bases, leaving 5 bases between them. The CDR3 nucleotides are TGTGCCATCAGTGAGTTGGGGGAGACCCAGTACTTC. This translates into CAISELGETQYF.

This clone was counted between two and nine times. V usage is TRBV5-4 and J usage is TRBJ2-1; weak D call: TRBD2 (5 bases). The CDR3 sequence is 16 residues long. In germline, CDR1 is SGHNT, CDR2 YYREEE (reference sequence). The V end lost 2 bases, the J end lost 8 bases, and 20 bases lay between the germline ends. The CDR3 DNA is TGTGCCAGCAGCTTCGGCGGTGTTGAGGGAGTGGATGAGCAGTTCTTC. Amino acids: CASSFGGVEGVDEQFF.

The chain has TRBV7-2 and TRBJ2-6; tentatively, D is TRBD2 (7 bases). Trimming took off 1 base at V and 4 bases at J, with 14 bases between the two ends. The CDR3 runs to 17 residues. Germline CDR1 and CDR2: SGHTA and FQGNSA. CDR3 coding DNA: TGTGCCAGCAGCTTAGTTGGGGGGGGCGCCGGGGCCAACGTCCTGACTTTC. Translation: CASSLVGGGAGANVLTF.

The rearrangement uses TRBV20-1 and TRBJ2-1; TRBD2 might be the D (6 bases). Germline loops: CDR1 DFQATT, CDR2 SNEGSKA (reference sequence). CDR3 length equals 11 residues. The CDR3 DNA follows: TGCAGCGTGGCGGGATATGATGAGCAGTTCTTC. Residues: CSVAGYDEQFF.

The rearrangement uses TRBV7-3 and TRBJ2-1, with D possibly being TRBD2 (5 bases). Germline V gene data show CDR1 as SGHTA and CDR2 as FQGTGA. Trimming shortened V by 5 bases and J by 4 bases, and 18 bases separated the two germline ends. This CDR3 spans 16 amino acids. In DNA form, the CDR3 reads TGTGCCAGCAGCCCAAACCGACTACTAGGTTACAATGAGCAGTTCTTC. It specifies CASSPNRLLGYNEQFF.

The J gene is TRBJ2-1, the V gene TRBV6-1; 7 bases align to TRBD2. This CDR3 region has 15 residues. After removal of 3 bases from V and 4 bases from J, the junction contained 6 bases not matched to a gene. In germline, CDR1 is MNHNS, CDR2 SASEGT. This CDR3 reads CASSEGGAGYNEQFF. In DNA, the CDR3 is TGTGCCAGCAGTGAGGGAGGGGCAGGGTACAATGAGCAGTTCTTC.

The gene calls are TRBV19 and TRBJ1-4; no reliable D call. This CDR3 is 14 amino acids long. The V end was cut by 4 bases, the J end by 5 bases, with 11 bases between. Germline lookup yields CDR1 LNHDA and CDR2 SQIVND (reference sequence). CDR3 coding DNA: TGTGCCAGTAGTACCAGGCGACTAAATGAAAAACTGTTTTTT. Protein product: CASSTRRLNEKLFF. Based on the CDR3 plus reference TRBV19 and TRBJ1-4, the full variable domain is DGGITQSPKYLFRKEGQNVTLSCEQNLNHDAMYWYRQDPGQGLRLIYYSQIVNDFQKGDIAEGYSVSREKKESFPLTVTSAQKNPTAFYLCASSTRRLNEKLFFGSGTQLSVL.

The chain recombines TRBV10-2 with TRBJ2-3; no clear D. CDR1 WSHSY and CDR2 SAAADI come from the germline V gene. There are 12 residues in the CDR3. Trimming stripped 7 bases from V and 4 bases from J, with 9 bases between. As DNA, the CDR3 is TGCGCCAGCAAGAGCTTCGCAGATACGCAGTATTTT. Translation: CASKSFADTQYF.

This clone appeared a few times. The chain couples TRBV27 to TRBJ2-2; 9 bases line up with TRBD2. Trimming removed 5 bases from V and 7 bases from J; junction bases left unmatched: 14. Germline V gene lookup returns CDR1 MNHEY and CDR2 SMNVEV (reference sequence). The CDR3 length is 17 residues. The CDR3 spells CASSPSAGGPGVGELFF. The CDR3 nucleotides are TGTGCCAGCAGTCCCTCCGCGGGAGGGCCGGGTGTCGGGGAGCTGTTTTTT.

The chain joins TRBV2 to TRBJ1-1; the D gene is possibly TRBD1 (5 bases). The CDR3 covers 16 residues. The germline CDR1 and CDR2 sequences are SNHLY and FYNNEI. Deletions cut 0 bases from V and 3 bases from J, with 14 bases between. CDR3 loop: CASSEAFGVRDTEAFF. Written as DNA, the CDR3 is TGTGCCAGCAGTGAAGCATTCGGGGTCAGGGACACTGAAGCTTTCTTT.

The chain recombines TRBV27 with TRBJ2-3; perhaps TRBD1 as D (5 bases). Trimming pared 5 bases from V and 2 bases from J, leaving 17 bases between. The germline CDR1 and CDR2 sequences are MNHEY and SMNVEV (reference sequence). The CDR3 loop spans 16 amino acids. The CDR3 region is CASSPLGPSHTDTQYF. The CDR3 region has the DNA TGTGCCAGCAGTCCCTTGGGGCCGTCCCACACAGATACGCAGTATTTT.

V and J are TRBV29-1 and TRBJ1-4; 8 bases align to TRBD1. Germline values: CDR1 SQVTM, CDR2 ANQGSEA. The ends lost 6 bases at V and 8 bases at J; junction bases unmatched: 14. The CDR3 loop spans 15 amino acids. The CDR3, as DNA: TGCAGCGTATCCGGGACAGGCTCTGTAGGGGAAAAACTGTTTTTT. Translation: CSVSGTGSVGEKLFF.

CDR3 nucleotides: TGTGCCAGCATCCTCGCGGGCAACTACGAGCAGTACTTC. The encoded protein is CASILAGNYEQYF. The chain couples TRBV6-1 to TRBJ2-7; possible D gene TRBD2, 5 bases. The CDR3 has 13 residues. V lost 7 bases and J 3 bases, leaving 13 bases between the germline ends. Germline loops: CDR1 MNHNS, CDR2 SASEGT.

This rearrangement joins TRBV30 to TRBJ1-3; maybe TRBD1 (6 bases). This CDR3 has 14 amino acids. Per the germline V gene, CDR1 is GTSNPN and CDR2 is SVGIG (reference sequence). Between the trimmed V and J ends, which lost 2 bases and 0 bases, there was a span of 8 bases. The CDR3 reads CAWSTGNSGNTIYF. For the CDR3, the DNA is TGTGCCTGGAGTACAGGGAACTCTGGAAACACCATATATTTT.

The CDR3: CASSGGTGFLTDTQYF. CDR3 DNA: TGTGCCAGCAGCGGGGGAACAGGGTTTCTCACAGATACGCAGTATTTT. The rearrangement uses TRBV9 and TRBJ2-3, with a tentative D call TRBD1 (6 bases). This CDR3 comprises 16 residues. Per the germline V gene, CDR1 is SGDLS and CDR2 is YYNGEE. Between the trimmed V and J ends, which lost 3 bases and 2 bases, there was a span of 16 bases. Variable domain in full (rest from reference TRBV9 and TRBJ2-3): DSGVTQTPKHLITATGQRVTLRCSPRSGDLSVYWYQQSLDQGLQFLIQYYNGEERAKGNILERFSAQQFPDLHSELNLSSLELGDSALYFCASSGGTGFLTDTQYFGPGTRLTVL.

The chain joins TRBV2 to TRBJ2-1; 10 bases agree with TRBD1. This CDR3 is 15 amino acids long. From germline, CDR1 is SNHLY and CDR2 FYNNEI. V dropped 9 bases and J dropped 7; count of bases not matched to a gene: 12. The CDR3, as DNA: TGTGCCAGTCTACCAGGGACAGGGGCCTGGAATGAGCAGTTCTTC. Translating gives CASLPGTGAWNEQFF.

DNA for the CDR3: TGTGCCAGCAGCCTTAGCGGGAGGTGGGAGACCCAGTACTTC. This encodes CASSLSGRWETQYF. This chain links TRBV7-7 with TRBJ2-5, with 10 bases fitting TRBD2. V shed 5 bases, J shed 5 bases, and the junction held 5 bases outside the gene matches. There are 14 residues in the CDR3. The germline CDR1 and CDR2 sequences are SSHAT and FNYEAQ (reference sequence).

The chain couples TRBV29-1 to TRBJ2-1, with TRBD2 identical over 8 bases. This CDR3 region has 15 residues. Germline-derived CDR1 and CDR2 are SQVTM and ANQGSEA. V was pared by 4 bases and J by 0 bases, with 5 bases of the junction left unmatched. DNA of the CDR3: TGCAGCGTTGTCGGCAGCGGGAGCTCCTACAATGAGCAGTTCTTC. Translation gives CSVVGSGSSYNEQFF.